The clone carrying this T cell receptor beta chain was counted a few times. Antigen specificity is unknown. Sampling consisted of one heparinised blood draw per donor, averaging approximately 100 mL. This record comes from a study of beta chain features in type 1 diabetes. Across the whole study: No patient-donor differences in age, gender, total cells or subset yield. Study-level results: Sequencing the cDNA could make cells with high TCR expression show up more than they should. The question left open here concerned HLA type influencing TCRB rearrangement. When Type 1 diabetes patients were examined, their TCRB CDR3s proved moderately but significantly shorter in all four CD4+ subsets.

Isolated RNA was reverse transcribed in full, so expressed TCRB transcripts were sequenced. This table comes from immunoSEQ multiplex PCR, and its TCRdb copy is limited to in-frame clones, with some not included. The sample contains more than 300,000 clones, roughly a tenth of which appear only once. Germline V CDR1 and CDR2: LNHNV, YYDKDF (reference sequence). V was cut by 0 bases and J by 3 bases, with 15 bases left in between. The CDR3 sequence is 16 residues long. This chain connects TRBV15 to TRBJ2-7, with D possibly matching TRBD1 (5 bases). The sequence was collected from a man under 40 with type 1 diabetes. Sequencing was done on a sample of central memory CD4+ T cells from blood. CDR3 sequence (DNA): TGTGCCACCAGCAGAGATCCCCCAGGGCCCAGCTACGAGCAGTACTTC. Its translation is CATSRDPPGPSYEQYF.